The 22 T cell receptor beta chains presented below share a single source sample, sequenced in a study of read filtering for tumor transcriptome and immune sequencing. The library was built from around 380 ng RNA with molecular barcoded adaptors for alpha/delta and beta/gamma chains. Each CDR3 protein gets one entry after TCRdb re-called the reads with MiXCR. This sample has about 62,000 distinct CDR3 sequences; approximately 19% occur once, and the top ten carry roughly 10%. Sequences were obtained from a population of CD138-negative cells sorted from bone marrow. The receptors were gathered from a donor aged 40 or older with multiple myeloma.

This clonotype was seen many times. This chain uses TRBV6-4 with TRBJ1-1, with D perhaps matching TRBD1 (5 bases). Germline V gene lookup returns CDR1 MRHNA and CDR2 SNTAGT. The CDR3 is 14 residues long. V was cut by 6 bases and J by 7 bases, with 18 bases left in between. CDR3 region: CASRPRGAGGEAFF. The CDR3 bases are TGTGCCAGCAGACCCCGGGGCGCAGGCGGTGAAGCTTTCTTT.

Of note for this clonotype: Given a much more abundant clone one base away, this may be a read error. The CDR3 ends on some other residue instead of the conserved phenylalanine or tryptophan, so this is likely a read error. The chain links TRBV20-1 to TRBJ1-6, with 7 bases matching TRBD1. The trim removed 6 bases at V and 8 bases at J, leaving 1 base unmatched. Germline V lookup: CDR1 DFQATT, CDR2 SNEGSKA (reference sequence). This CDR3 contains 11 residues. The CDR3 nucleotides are TGCAGTGCCGGGACAGATTCACCCCTCCACTCT. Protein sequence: CSAGTDSPLHS.

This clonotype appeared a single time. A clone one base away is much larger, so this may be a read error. CDR3 region: CASRAGGIQHF. The CDR3 DNA reads as TGTGCCAGCAGAGCGGGGGGTATTCAGCACTTC. This chain connects TRBV2 to TRBJ2-4; 9 bases fit TRBD2. CDR3 size: 11 residues. Germline CDR1 and CDR2: SNHLY and FYNNEI.

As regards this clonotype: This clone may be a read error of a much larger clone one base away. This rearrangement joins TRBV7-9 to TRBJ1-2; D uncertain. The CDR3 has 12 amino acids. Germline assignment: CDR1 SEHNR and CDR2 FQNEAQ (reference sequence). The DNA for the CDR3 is TGTGCCGGCAGCCCGCTCACTTATGGCTACACCTTC. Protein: CAGSPLTYGYTF.

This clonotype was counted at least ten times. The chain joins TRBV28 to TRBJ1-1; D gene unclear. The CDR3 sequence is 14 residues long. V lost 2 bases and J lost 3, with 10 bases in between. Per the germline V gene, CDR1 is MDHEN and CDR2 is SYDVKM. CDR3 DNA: TGTGCCAGCAGTTTAGGTCATAGGGACACTGAAGCTTTCTTT. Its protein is CASSLGHRDTEAFF.

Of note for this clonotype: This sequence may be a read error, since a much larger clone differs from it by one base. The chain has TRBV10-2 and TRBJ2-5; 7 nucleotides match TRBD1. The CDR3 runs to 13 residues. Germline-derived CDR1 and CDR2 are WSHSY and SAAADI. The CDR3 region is CSSRGTGEGTQYF. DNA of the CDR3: TGCTCCAGCAGGGGAACAGGGGAAGGGACCCAGTACTTC.

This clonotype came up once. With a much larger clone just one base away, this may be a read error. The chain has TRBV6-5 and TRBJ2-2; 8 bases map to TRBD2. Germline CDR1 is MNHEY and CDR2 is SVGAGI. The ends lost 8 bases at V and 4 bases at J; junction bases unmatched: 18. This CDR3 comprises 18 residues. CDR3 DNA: TGTGCCAGCGGCTCCCGAGCGGGGGTTCGTGCGAGCACCGGGGAGCTGTTTTTT. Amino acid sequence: CASGSRAGVRASTGELFF.

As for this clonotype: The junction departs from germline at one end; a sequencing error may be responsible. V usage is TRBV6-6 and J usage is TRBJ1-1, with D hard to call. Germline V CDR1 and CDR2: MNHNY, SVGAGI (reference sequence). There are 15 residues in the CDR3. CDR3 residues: CAGSYSMARSTEAFF. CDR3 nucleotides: TGTGCCGGCAGTTACTCGATGGCGCGGAGCACTGAAGCTTTCTTT.

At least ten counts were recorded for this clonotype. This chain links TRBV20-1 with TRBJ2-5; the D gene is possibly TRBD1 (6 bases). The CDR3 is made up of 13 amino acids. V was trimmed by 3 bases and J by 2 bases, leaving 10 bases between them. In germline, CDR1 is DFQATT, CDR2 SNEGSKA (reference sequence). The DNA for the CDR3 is TGCAGTGCTAGGGGCAGGGGTCAAGAGACCCAGTACTTC. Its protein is CSARGRGQETQYF.

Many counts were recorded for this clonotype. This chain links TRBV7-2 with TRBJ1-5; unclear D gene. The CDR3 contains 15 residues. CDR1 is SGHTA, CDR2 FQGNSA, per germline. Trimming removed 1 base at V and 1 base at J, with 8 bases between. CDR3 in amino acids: CASSLVGLSNQPQHF. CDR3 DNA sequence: TGTGCCAGCAGCTTAGTAGGCTTAAGCAATCAGCCCCAGCATTTT.

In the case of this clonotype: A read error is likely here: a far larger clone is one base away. This CDR3 reads CASSSTLNTEASF. Written as DNA, the CDR3 is TGTGCCAGCAGTTCCACTTTGAACACTGAAGCTTCCTTT. J is TRBJ1-6 and V is TRBV6-5, with D unclear. This CDR3 spans 13 amino acids. CDR1 and CDR2 from the germline V gene are MNHEY and SVGAGI.

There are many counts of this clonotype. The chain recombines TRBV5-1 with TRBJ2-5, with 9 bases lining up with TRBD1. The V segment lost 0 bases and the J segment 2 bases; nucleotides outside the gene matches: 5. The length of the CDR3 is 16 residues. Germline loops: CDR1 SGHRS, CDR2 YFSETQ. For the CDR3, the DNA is TGCGCCAGCAGCTTGGCGGGACAGGGCCAACAAGAGACCCAGTACTTC. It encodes CASSLAGQGQQETQYF. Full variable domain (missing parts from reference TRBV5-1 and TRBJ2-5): KAGVTQTPRYLIKTRGQQVTLSCSPISGHRSVSWYQQTPGQGLQFLFEYFSETQRNKGNFPGRFSGRQFSNSRSEMNVSTLELGDSALYLCASSLAGQGQQETQYFGPGTRLLVL.

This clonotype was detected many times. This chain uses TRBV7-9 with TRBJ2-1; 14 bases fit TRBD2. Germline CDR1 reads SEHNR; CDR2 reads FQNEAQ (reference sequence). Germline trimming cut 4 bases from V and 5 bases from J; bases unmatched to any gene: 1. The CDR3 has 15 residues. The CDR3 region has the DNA TGTGCCAGCAGCTCGGGACTAGCGGGAGACAATGAGCAGTTCTTC. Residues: CASSSGLAGDNEQFF.

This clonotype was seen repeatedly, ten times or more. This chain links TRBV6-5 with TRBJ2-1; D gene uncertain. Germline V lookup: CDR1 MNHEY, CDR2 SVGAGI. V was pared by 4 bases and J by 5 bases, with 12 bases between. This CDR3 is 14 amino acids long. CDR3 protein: CASSWASNHNEQFF. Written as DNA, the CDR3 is TGTGCCAGCAGTTGGGCGAGCAACCACAATGAGCAGTTCTTC.

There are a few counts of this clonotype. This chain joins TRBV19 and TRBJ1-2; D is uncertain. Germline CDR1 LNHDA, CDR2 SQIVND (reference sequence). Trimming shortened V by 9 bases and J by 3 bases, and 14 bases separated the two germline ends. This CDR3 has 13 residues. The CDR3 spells CASLDGIYYGYTF. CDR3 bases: TGTGCCAGCCTCGACGGAATCTACTATGGCTACACCTTC.

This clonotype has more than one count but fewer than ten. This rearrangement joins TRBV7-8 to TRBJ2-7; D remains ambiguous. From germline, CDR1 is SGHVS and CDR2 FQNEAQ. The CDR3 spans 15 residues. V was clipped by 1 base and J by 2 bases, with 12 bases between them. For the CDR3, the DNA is TGTGCCAGCAGCTTAGGTTTTGGGTCCCCCTACGAGCAGTACTTC. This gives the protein CASSLGFGSPYEQYF.

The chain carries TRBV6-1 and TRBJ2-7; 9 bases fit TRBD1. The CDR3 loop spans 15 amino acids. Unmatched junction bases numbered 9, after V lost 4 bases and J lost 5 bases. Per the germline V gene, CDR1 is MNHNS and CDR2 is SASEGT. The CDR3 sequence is CASSASWDRAHEQYF. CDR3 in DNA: TGTGCCAGCAGTGCAAGTTGGGACAGGGCCCACGAGCAGTACTTC.

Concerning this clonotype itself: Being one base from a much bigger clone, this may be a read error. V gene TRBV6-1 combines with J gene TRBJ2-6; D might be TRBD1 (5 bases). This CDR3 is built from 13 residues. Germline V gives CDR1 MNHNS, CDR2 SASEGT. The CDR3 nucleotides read TGTGCCGGACGTAGCTCTGGGGCCGACGTCCTGACTTTC. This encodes CAGRSSGADVLTF.

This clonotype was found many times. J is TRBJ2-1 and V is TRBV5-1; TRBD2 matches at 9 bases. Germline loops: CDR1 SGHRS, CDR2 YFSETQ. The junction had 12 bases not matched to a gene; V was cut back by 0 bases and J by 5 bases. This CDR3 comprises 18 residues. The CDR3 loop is CASSLEGSGSVNNNEQFF. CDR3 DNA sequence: TGCGCCAGCAGCTTGGAAGGTAGCGGGAGTGTAAACAACAATGAGCAGTTCTTC.

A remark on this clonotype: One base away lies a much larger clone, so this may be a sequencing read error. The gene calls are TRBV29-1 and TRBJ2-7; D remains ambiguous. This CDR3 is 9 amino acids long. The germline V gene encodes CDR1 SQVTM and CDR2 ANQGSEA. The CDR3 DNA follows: TGCAGCGGCATCAACGAGCGGTACTTC. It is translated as CSGINERYF.

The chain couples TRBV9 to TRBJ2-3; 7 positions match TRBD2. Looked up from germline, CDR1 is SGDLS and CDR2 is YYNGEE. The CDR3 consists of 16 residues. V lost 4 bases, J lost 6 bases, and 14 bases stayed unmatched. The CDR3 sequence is CASSTSAGDVMDTQYF. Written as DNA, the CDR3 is TGTGCCAGCAGCACATCGGCGGGGGATGTCATGGATACGCAGTATTTT.

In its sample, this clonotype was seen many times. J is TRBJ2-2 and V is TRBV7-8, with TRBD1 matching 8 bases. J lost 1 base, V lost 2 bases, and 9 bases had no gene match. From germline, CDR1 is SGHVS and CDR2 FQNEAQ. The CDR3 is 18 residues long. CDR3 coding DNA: TGTGCCAGCAGCTTAATGCCCAGGGGGCGCAGGAACACCGGGGAGCTGTTTTTT. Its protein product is CASSLMPRGRRNTGELFF.